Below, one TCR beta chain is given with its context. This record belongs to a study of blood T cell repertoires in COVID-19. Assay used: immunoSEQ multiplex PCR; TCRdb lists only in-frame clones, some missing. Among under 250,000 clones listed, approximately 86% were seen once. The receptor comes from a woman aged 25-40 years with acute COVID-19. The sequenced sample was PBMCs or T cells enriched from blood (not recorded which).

The CDR3 nucleotides read TGTGCCAGCAGTTTTAGAGGTGGCTACACCTTC. It specifies CASSFRGGYTF. The chain joins TRBV12-3 or TRBV12-4 to TRBJ1-2; D remains ambiguous. This CDR3 region has 11 residues. Between the trimmed V and J ends, which lost 3 bases and 7 bases, there was a span of 6 bases.